The 15 T cell receptor beta chains reported below all come from one sample, sequenced in a study of blood T cell repertoires in COVID-19. Only in-frame clones appear in the TCRdb table, and some are missing; sequencing was by immunoSEQ multiplex PCR. The sample lists fewer than 250,000 clones; about 80% were seen once. What was sequenced was peripheral blood. The receptors stem from a woman in her forties or fifties with acute or convalescent COVID-19.

The V and J genes are TRBV24-1 and TRBJ2-7; 8 bases are shared with TRBD1. The CDR3 totals 14 residues. Germline CDR1 and CDR2: KGHDR and SFDVKD. Trimming took 3 bases from V and 6 from J; bases not matched to a gene: 6. The CDR3 here is CATSDPSGTGEQYF. The CDR3 DNA reads TGTGCCACCAGTGATCCTTCGGGGACAGGCGAGCAGTACTTC.

The V call is TRBV6-5, the J call TRBJ1-2, with 7 bases matching TRBD1. Looked up from germline, CDR1 is MNHEY and CDR2 is SVGAGI. J lost 3 bases, V lost 7 bases, and 11 bases had no gene match. CDR3 length: 15 amino acids. CDR3 nucleotide sequence: TGTGCCAGCACCTCCCCTGGCAGGGGGGACTATGGCTACACCTTC. It yields the protein CASTSPGRGDYGYTF.

The gene calls are TRBV4-3 and TRBJ1-5; 7 nucleotides align to TRBD1. The length of the CDR3 is 15 residues. V lost 0 bases, J lost 6 bases, and 5 bases stayed unmatched. From germline, CDR1 is LGHNA and CDR2 YSLEER. The CDR3 reads CASSQETGSLQPQHF. The CDR3 bases are TGCGCCAGCAGCCAAGAGACAGGGTCTCTTCAGCCCCAGCATTTT.

The chain combines TRBV19 with TRBJ2-5, with D possibly TRBD1 on 5 matching bases. The CDR3 contains 14 residues. V was pared by 8 bases and J by 5 bases, with 18 bases between. Germline-derived CDR1 and CDR2 are LNHDA and SQIVND (reference sequence). Written as DNA, the CDR3 is TGTGCCAGTGCACCAGGGCCGTCCGGCGAGACCCAGTACTTC. This gives the protein CASAPGPSGETQYF.

The V gene is TRBV9, the J gene TRBJ1-4; D call uncertain. Trimming stripped 4 bases from V and 2 bases from J, with 12 bases between. Germline V lookup: CDR1 SGDLS, CDR2 YYNGEE. The CDR3 runs to 15 residues. The CDR3 here is CASSPAGGTNEKLFF. Here the CDR3 DNA reads TGTGCCAGCAGCCCAGCGGGTGGGACTAATGAAAAACTGTTTTTT.

The CDR3: CASSPIKRRDRITEAFF. For the CDR3, the DNA is TGTGCCAGCAGTCCAATAAAAAGGAGGGACAGGATCACTGAAGCTTTCTTT. This chain uses TRBV28 with TRBJ1-1; TRBD1 matches at 8 bases. There are 17 residues in the CDR3. Germline loops: CDR1 MDHEN, CDR2 SYDVKM. The ends lost 5 bases at V and 4 bases at J; junction bases unmatched: 15.

This chain connects TRBV6-6 to TRBJ2-2, with a tentative D call TRBD1 (6 bases). Trimming removed 8 bases from V and 0 bases from J, with 13 bases in between. The germline V gene encodes CDR1 MNHNY and CDR2 SVGAGI (reference sequence). This CDR3 comprises 15 residues. This CDR3 reads CASQTGTTNTGELFF. In DNA form, the CDR3 reads TGTGCCAGCCAAACAGGGACAACGAACACCGGGGAGCTGTTTTTT.

The chain combines TRBV24-1 with TRBJ2-5; the match to TRBD1 covers 9 bases. CDR1 KGHDR and CDR2 SFDVKD come from the germline V gene. The CDR3 extends over 13 amino acids. V dropped 4 bases and J dropped 7; count of bases not matched to a gene: 3. CDR3 coding DNA: TGTGCCACCAGTGAGGGGGACAGGGCGACCCAGTACTTC. Its translation: CATSEGDRATQYF.

The rearrangement uses TRBV27 and TRBJ2-7, with TRBD2 as a possible D gene (5 bases). From germline, CDR1 is MNHEY and CDR2 SMNVEV (reference sequence). The CDR3 runs 15 residues. V was shortened by 5 bases and J by 4 bases, with 18 bases between the two germline ends. In nucleotides, the CDR3 is TGTGCCAGCAGTCAAGTCGGACGGGGTCTGTACGAGCAGTACTTC. Protein sequence: CASSQVGRGLYEQYF.

The genes are TRBV28 and TRBJ2-6; D gene ambiguous. With 6 bases removed from V and 2 bases from J, the gap between germline ends came to 20 bases. Germline V lookup: CDR1 MDHEN, CDR2 SYDVKM. This CDR3 is 18 amino acids long. The CDR3 loop reads CASSSAMRSVTGANVLTF. CDR3 nucleotides: TGTGCCAGCAGCTCCGCGATGAGGTCCGTAACTGGGGCCAACGTCCTGACTTTC.

This clone has a handful of counts. This chain links TRBV19 with TRBJ2-7; D is possibly TRBD1 (6 bases). The CDR3 covers 14 residues. From germline, CDR1 is LNHDA and CDR2 SQIVND (reference sequence). The V end lost 7 bases, the J end lost 2 bases, and 15 bases lay between the germline ends. CDR3 protein: CASTPRRGPYEQYF. CDR3 in DNA: TGTGCCAGTACCCCTCGCAGGGGACCCTACGAGCAGTACTTC.

This clone was recorded once. V is TRBV7-6 and J is TRBJ2-1; 14 bases fit TRBD2. The germline V gene has CDR1 SGHVS and CDR2 FNYEAQ. With 3 bases clipped from V and 8 bases from J, the junction kept 3 bases outside the gene matches. This CDR3 comprises 15 residues. CDR3 in DNA: TGTGCCAGCAGCTTCGGGACTAGCGGGAGTGATGAGCAGTTCTTC. It yields the protein CASSFGTSGSDEQFF.

The rearrangement joins TRBV30 to TRBJ1-2, with D perhaps TRBD1 (5 bases). V shed 3 bases and J shed 5 bases, with 10 bases lying between them. Per germline, CDR1 GTSNPN and CDR2 SVGIG (reference sequence). This CDR3 region has 12 residues. CDR3: CAWRSGGYGYTF. The DNA for the CDR3 is TGTGCCTGGAGATCGGGGGGGTATGGCTACACCTTC.

This clone was picked up one time. This chain connects TRBV5-8 to TRBJ2-5; D not resolved. V dropped 0 bases and J dropped 7 bases, with 10 bases sitting between them. CDR1 and CDR2 (germline): SGHTS, YDEGEE. The CDR3 sequence is 13 residues long. Here the CDR3 DNA reads TGTGCCAGCAGCTTGGCCCCGACTGGGACCCAGTACTTC. This gives the protein CASSLAPTGTQYF.

The rearrangement uses TRBV7-2 and TRBJ2-1, with D unclear. The CDR3 runs 13 residues. From germline, CDR1 is SGHTA and CDR2 FQGNSA. The germline V and J ends were trimmed by 4 bases and 0 bases, with 4 bases remaining between them. The CDR3 protein is CASSSYSYNEQFF. The CDR3 DNA reads as TGTGCCAGCAGCTCCTACTCCTACAATGAGCAGTTCTTC. The variable domain in full, completed from reference TRBV7-2 and TRBJ2-1, reads GAGVSQSPSNKVTEKGKDVELRCDPISGHTALYWYRQSLGQGLEFLIYFQGNSAPDKSGLPSDRFSAERTGGSVSTLTIQRTQQEDSAVYLCASSSYSYNEQFFGPGTRLTVL.